These 22 T cell receptor beta chains were sequenced from one sample in a study of cytomegalovirus exposure and HLA in healthy donors. This table comes from immunoSEQ multiplex PCR, and its TCRdb copy is limited to in-frame clones, with some not included. Of approximately 160,000 clones detected, roughly 83% appear once; the ten largest clones hold about a tenth. Input material: PBMCs. These receptors were obtained from a man aged 25 to 40 in good health and CMV-seropositive.

The V and J genes are TRBV28 and TRBJ2-7, with 9 bases lining up with TRBD1. Germline trimming cut 4 bases from V and 0 bases from J; bases unmatched to any gene: 7. This CDR3 spans 16 amino acids. CDR1 is MDHEN, CDR2 SYDVKM, per germline. This chain's CDR3 is CASSSPSTGGSYEQYF. The DNA for the CDR3 is TGTGCCAGCAGTTCTCCCTCGACAGGGGGCTCCTACGAGCAGTACTTC.

This chain links TRBV30 with TRBJ2-5, with D possibly being TRBD1 (6 bases). Trimming cost V 0 bases and J 14 bases, with 22 bases left between them. The CDR3 has 14 residues. Germline V gene sequence: CDR1 GTSNPN, CDR2 SVGIG (reference sequence). CDR3 region: CAWSVTGRGPRRYF. For the CDR3, the DNA is TGTGCCTGGAGTGTAACGGGCAGGGGCCCTCGGCGTTACTTC.

The J gene is TRBJ2-2, the V gene TRBV29-1; a possible D gene is TRBD2 (5 bases). The CDR3 consists of 13 residues. V was trimmed by 6 bases and J by 6 bases, leaving 14 bases between them. Germline V CDR1 and CDR2: SQVTM, ANQGSEA. Here the CDR3 DNA reads TGCAGCGTCCACCGACTCGGGGCCGGGGAGCTGTTTTTT. Its protein product is CSVHRLGAGELFF.

Written as DNA, the CDR3 is TGTGCCAGCAAGAATGCCGGGACAGCTAACTATGGCTACACCTTC. It codes for CASKNAGTANYGYTF. V usage is TRBV6-5 and J usage is TRBJ1-2, with 7 bases aligning to TRBD1. After removal of 7 bases from V and 0 bases from J, the junction contained 8 bases not matched to a gene. The CDR3 runs to 15 residues. The V gene's germline CDR1 is MNHEY and CDR2 SVGAGI.

The chain carries TRBV6-5 and TRBJ2-5; possibly TRBD1 for D (6 bases). The CDR3 has 14 residues. In germline, CDR1 is MNHEY, CDR2 SVGAGI. V was pared by 5 bases and J by 1 base, with 11 bases between. CDR3 nucleotides: TGTGCCAGCAGTATTACAGGGCCCCAAGAGACCCAGTACTTC. This codes for CASSITGPQETQYF.

The chain combines TRBV19 with TRBJ1-5, with D maybe TRBD1 (5 bases). Trimming pared 5 bases from V and 5 bases from J, leaving 13 bases between. This CDR3 is 14 amino acids long. CDR1 and CDR2 (germline): LNHDA, SQIVND (reference sequence). The CDR3 loop reads CASSARGSYQPQHF. CDR3 nucleotide sequence: TGTGCCAGTAGTGCCCGGGGGTCTTATCAGCCCCAGCATTTT.

The rearrangement joins TRBV6-6 to TRBJ1-2, with 9 positions matching TRBD1. Germline trimming cut 6 bases from V and 4 bases from J; bases unmatched to any gene: 12. Germline V gene sequence: CDR1 MNHNY, CDR2 SVGAGI (reference sequence). The CDR3 contains 16 residues. CDR3 bases: TGTGCCAGCAGACGCGGTACGGGACAGGGAGGCTATGGCTACACCTTC. Protein product: CASRRGTGQGGYGYTF.

The rearrangement links TRBV7-3 to TRBJ2-7; TRBD2 matches at 8 bases. The CDR3 sequence is 16 residues long. The germline CDR1 and CDR2 sequences are SGHTA and FQGTGA. V trimming: 1 base; J trimming: 5 bases; junction bases outside the gene matches: 10. The CDR3, as DNA: TGTGCCAGCAGCTTAATCCCAGCGGGAGACGTCAACGAGCAGTACTTC. The encoded protein is CASSLIPAGDVNEQYF.

This clone was detected a few times. The rearrangement uses TRBV4-1 and TRBJ2-7; possible D gene TRBD2, 7 bases. Between the trimmed V and J ends, which lost 0 bases and 6 bases, there was a span of 9 bases. The CDR3 consists of 13 residues. Germline assignment: CDR1 MGHRA and CDR2 YSYEKL. CDR3 amino acids: CASSQEGGLEQYF. DNA for the CDR3: TGCGCCAGCAGCCAAGAGGGGGGGCTCGAGCAGTACTTC.

This clone was counted a single time. The chain combines TRBV10-1 with TRBJ2-3; the match to TRBD2 covers 7 bases. Per germline, CDR1 WNHNN and CDR2 SYGVQD (reference sequence). Losses at the gene ends were 3 bases for V and 6 bases for J; bases not matched to a gene: 6. This CDR3 comprises 14 residues. CDR3 loop: CASSDGGGPDTQYF. CDR3 bases: TGCGCCAGCAGTGATGGGGGAGGGCCGGATACGCAGTATTTT.

The CDR3 protein is CASRGGTAPQHF. DNA of the CDR3: TGTGCCAGCAGAGGGGGCACGGCGCCCCAGCATTTT. The genes are TRBV6-6 and TRBJ1-5; 7 bases map to TRBD1. The germline V gene has CDR1 MNHNY and CDR2 SVGAGI (reference sequence). This CDR3 region has 12 residues. With V trimmed by 6 bases and J by 9 bases, 5 bases remained unmatched.

This clone was recorded a few times. The chain has TRBV9 and TRBJ2-3; D might be TRBD2 (6 bases). This CDR3 has 15 residues. The V and J ends lost 5 bases and 1 base respectively, with 14 bases between them. Per germline, CDR1 SGDLS and CDR2 YYNGEE. The CDR3 DNA follows: TGTGCCAGCAGTTCTAGCTGGGGGGGCACAGATACGCAGTATTTT. Translated, it gives CASSSSWGGTDTQYF.

The chain combines TRBV7-8 with TRBJ2-7; 8 bases fit TRBD1. In germline, CDR1 is SGHVS, CDR2 FQNEAQ. The CDR3 is made up of 14 amino acids. After removal of 1 base from V and 4 bases from J, the junction contained 3 bases not matched to a gene. CDR3 loop: CASSLVQGAYEQYF. CDR3 sequence (DNA): TGTGCCAGCAGCTTAGTTCAGGGGGCGTACGAGCAGTACTTC.

This clone has a handful of counts. The chain recombines TRBV2 with TRBJ1-2; D is unclear. V lost 1 base and J lost 2, with 8 bases in between. The CDR3 is 14 residues long. CDR1 and CDR2 (germline): SNHLY, FYNNEI. CDR3 in amino acids: CASSEGQQNYGYTF. CDR3 coding DNA: TGTGCCAGCAGTGAAGGTCAACAGAACTATGGCTACACCTTC.

This chain uses TRBV7-3 with TRBJ2-6; the match to TRBD1 covers 12 bases. The CDR3 is made up of 18 amino acids. The germline gives CDR1 SGHTA, CDR2 FQGTGA. V was clipped by 2 bases and J by 4 bases; unmatched bases: 6. The DNA for the CDR3 is TGTGCCAGCAGCTTAGGGCCGGGACAGGGGGCCGGGGCCAACGTCCTGACTTTC. This encodes CASSLGPGQGAGANVLTF.

The table lists this clone with a count of one. The chain joins TRBV2 to TRBJ1-5; 9 nucleotides agree with TRBD1. J gave up 6 bases and V 8 bases, and 8 bases lay outside the gene matches. Germline values: CDR1 SNHLY, CDR2 FYNNEI. The CDR3 length is 14 residues. The CDR3 reads CASQRGQGPQPQHF. The CDR3 nucleotides read TGTGCCAGCCAACGCGGACAGGGGCCTCAGCCCCAGCATTTT.

The chain recombines TRBV27 with TRBJ1-6; no clear D. The ends were cut back, 4 bases at V and 0 bases at J, with 7 bases in the middle. Per the germline V gene, CDR1 is MNHEY and CDR2 is SMNVEV (reference sequence). The CDR3 totals 15 residues. CDR3 region: CASSSPGSYNSPLHF. Here the CDR3 DNA reads TGTGCCAGCAGTTCCCCAGGCTCCTATAATTCACCCCTCCACTTT.

Comments on this clone: Additional DNA sequences in this sample encode the identical CDR3. The V call is TRBV29-1, the J call TRBJ2-7; weak D call: TRBD2 (5 bases). Germline values: CDR1 SQVTM, CDR2 ANQGSEA. CDR3 length equals 13 residues. Trimming took 4 bases from V and 2 from J, leaving 12 bases between them. CDR3 bases: TGCAGCGTTGGGGGTAGAGGGCCCTACGAGCAGTACTTC. This translates into CSVGGRGPYEQYF.

This chain uses TRBV28 with TRBJ2-2, with 7 bases aligning to TRBD2. Germline CDR1 MDHEN, CDR2 SYDVKM. The CDR3 covers 16 residues. The V and J ends lost 4 bases and 1 base, in that order; junction bases with no gene match: 6. CDR3 in amino acids: CASSYRLAVNTGELFF. CDR3 nucleotide sequence: TGTGCCAGCAGTTACAGGCTAGCGGTGAACACCGGGGAGCTGTTTTTT. Full variable domain (outside the CDR3, taken from reference TRBV28 and TRBJ2-2): DVKVTQSSRYLVKRTGEKVFLECVQDMDHENMFWYRQDPGLGLRLIYFSYDVKMKEKGDIPEGYSVSREKKERFSLILESASTNQTSMYLCASSYRLAVNTGELFFGEGSRLTVL.

The chain has TRBV13 and TRBJ2-1; tentative D call: TRBD2 (5 bases). V lost 1 base and J 7 bases, leaving 17 bases between the germline ends. The CDR3 is made up of 16 amino acids. Germline V gives CDR1 PRHDT, CDR2 FYEKMQ (reference sequence). DNA for the CDR3: TGTGCCAGCAGCTTAGAGGTAGGGCTAGCCCGGAATGAGCAGTTCTTC. It specifies CASSLEVGLARNEQFF.

The genes are TRBV7-3 and TRBJ2-3; 13 nucleotides line up with TRBD2. V shed 5 bases and J 6 bases; nucleotides not matched to a gene: 11. The CDR3 sequence is 17 residues long. Per the germline V gene, CDR1 is SGHTA and CDR2 is FQGTGA. The CDR3 loop is CASSTPGLAGSGDTQYF. CDR3 nucleotide sequence: TGTGCCAGCAGCACCCCGGGACTAGCGGGGTCGGGTGATACGCAGTATTTT.

This sequence joins TRBV10-3 and TRBJ2-1; D gene unclear. This CDR3 has 15 residues. V was pared by 2 bases and J by 5 bases, with 13 bases between. Germline CDR1 and CDR2: ENHRY and SYGVKD. CDR3 nucleotide sequence: TGTGCCATCAGTGAGGTCATCCGGAGAGACAATGAGCAGTTCTTC. It encodes CAISEVIRRDNEQFF.